This is a list of T cell receptor beta chains from one sample in a study of blood T cell repertoires in COVID-19. TCRdb's table, derived via immunoSEQ multiplex PCR, lists solely in-frame clones and lacks some. The sample contains roughly 150,000 clones, around nine tenths of which appear only once. The sequenced sample was peripheral blood. The receptors stem from a man in his 60s with active or convalescent COVID-19. CDR3s include the opening cysteine and the closing phenylalanine or tryptophan. Fields, in order: V gene, CDR3 length, D gene, J gene, CDR3 protein, CDR3 DNA. D genes are given only for firm matches.

TRBV5-4,16,-,TRBJ2-2,CASSRGGTANTGELFF,TGTGCCAGCAGTCGGGGGGGGACAGCGAACACCGGGGAGCTGTTTTTT
TRBV19,13,TRBD1,TRBJ1-1,CATTDRMNTEAFF,TGTGCCACGACGGACAGGATGAACACTGAAGCTTTCTTT
TRBV4-2,15,TRBD1,TRBJ1-5,CASSTGTGGNQPQHF,TGTGCCAGCAGTACCGGGACAGGGGGCAATCAGCCCCAGCATTTT
TRBV18,14,-,TRBJ1-6,CASSPWAVNSPLHF,TGTGCCAGCTCACCCTGGGCAGTTAATTCACCCCTCCACTTT
TRBV25-1,16,TRBD2,TRBJ2-5,CASSEFGGGSEETQYF,TGTGCCAGCAGTGAATTTGGGGGGGGGTCGGAAGAGACCCAGTACTTC
TRBV6-5,13,TRBD1,TRBJ1-2,CASRAGGGYGYTF,TGTGCCAGCAGGGCAGGGGGCGGCTATGGCTACACCTTC
TRBV19,16,TRBD2,TRBJ2-5,CASSSRLAGYLQTQYF,TGTGCCAGTAGTTCTCGACTAGCGGGCTACTTACAGACCCAGTACTTC
TRBV2,14,TRBD2,TRBJ2-7,CASSAGTSNYEQYF,TGTGCCAGCAGTGCCGGGACTAGTAACTACGAGCAGTACTTC
TRBV2,16,TRBD1,TRBJ2-2,CASSATGDEATGELFF,TGTGCCAGCAGCGCAACAGGGGACGAGGCCACCGGGGAGCTGTTTTTT
TRBV19,15,-,TRBJ1-3,CASSPTGSSGNTIYF,TGTGCCAGTAGTCCAACAGGGAGCTCTGGAAACACCATATATTTT
TRBV7-9,16,TRBD2,TRBJ2-7,CASSSALLAESYEQYF,TGTGCCAGCAGCTCCGCCTTACTAGCGGAATCCTACGAGCAGTACTTC
TRBV7-2,14,TRBD1,TRBJ1-2,CASSFPTGGNGYTF,TGTGCCAGCAGCTTCCCGACAGGGGGGAATGGCTACACCTTC
TRBV4-1,19,TRBD2,TRBJ2-1,CASSQEGLAGEFSYNEQFF,TGCGCCAGCAGCCAAGAGGGACTAGCGGGGGAGTTCTCCTACAATGAGCAGTTCTTC
TRBV7-6,15,-,TRBJ2-5,CASSLNYLTEETQYF,TGTGCCAGCAGCTTAAATTACCTGACAGAAGAGACCCAGTACTTC
TRBV2,16,TRBD1,TRBJ1-1,CASSEAGTGPNTEAFF,TGTGCCAGCAGTGAAGCGGGGACAGGGCCGAACACTGAAGCTTTCTTT
TRBV15,19,TRBD2,TRBJ2-1,CATSTIGTSGLSSYNEQFF,TGTGCCACCAGCACTATAGGGACTAGCGGGCTCAGCTCCTACAATGAGCAGTTCTTC
TRBV6-5,13,-,TRBJ1-1,CASSPHPETEAFF,TGTGCCAGCAGTCCGCACCCTGAGACTGAAGCTTTCTTT
TRBV29-1,15,TRBD1,TRBJ1-1,CSAEHRGAWNTEAFF,TGCAGCGCGGAACACAGGGGGGCCTGGAACACTGAAGCTTTCTTT
TRBV7-6,16,TRBD1,TRBJ1-2,CASSPYHTGGGYGYTF,TGTGCCAGCAGCCCCTACCACACAGGGGGCGGCTATGGCTACACCTTC
TRBV27,16,-,TRBJ1-5,CASSLGSGIGNQPQHF,TGTGCCAGCAGTTTAGGCTCCGGGATTGGCAATCAGCCCCAGCATTTT
TRBV18,15,TRBD1,TRBJ1-2,CASSDPGQGNYGYTF,TGTGCCAGCTCAGATCCGGGACAGGGTAACTATGGCTACACCTTC
TRBV7-2,13,TRBD2,TRBJ2-1,CASTWGGDNEQFF,TGTGCCAGCACCTGGGGGGGAGACAATGAGCAGTTCTTC
TRBV29-1,15,TRBD1,TRBJ2-3,CSVSRGTGSTDTQYF,TGCAGCGTTAGTCGCGGGACAGGGAGCACAGATACGCAGTATTTT